This T cell receptor beta chain was obtained from a study of blood T cell repertoires in COVID-19. For the study at large: Researchers got acute and convalescent COVID-19 samples from the United States, Italy and Spain.

CDR1 and CDR2 from the germline V gene are WNHNN and SYGVQD (reference sequence). The CDR3 is 15 amino acids. Trimming removed 5 bases from V and 0 bases from J, with 13 bases in between. Assignments of participants to cohorts depended upon their own reported clinical history. The recovered donors of Cohort 3 showed two negative PCRs, clearance, or symptom resolution. In the authors' workflow: Estimates of nucleated cell counts were drawn from the amplification of reference gene primers. The method was immunoSEQ multiplex PCR; TCRdb's version includes in-frame clones alone and lacks a portion of them. V and J calls and clone size are those listed in that table; D and trimming were worked out from the DNA. Among around 300,000 clones, less than 90% were seen once, and the ten largest hold about 3%.

V and J are TRBV10-1 and TRBJ1-1; D ambiguous. This clonotype was obtained from a woman between 45 and 60 years old who had recovered from COVID-19. The sample taken for sequencing was PBMCs or T cells enriched from blood (not recorded which). CDR3 DNA: TGCGCCAGCAGTCCCCGCCGGGTGTTGAACACTGAAGCTTTCTTT. Translation gives CASSPRRVLNTEAFF.